The next 9 T cell receptor beta chains were all read from a single sample in a study of shared clonotypes between healthy human individuals. Using immunoSEQ multiplex PCR, the repertoire was profiled, and TCRdb retains in-frame clones only, with some absent. The table includes about 490,000 clones, almost 80% detected once. Sequencing was performed on PBMCs. The receptors come from a woman between 40 and 50 years old in good health. Some clones in this sample may be carry-over from other donors' samples.

The chain has TRBV19 and TRBJ1-1, with D maybe TRBD1 (6 bases). Trimming shortened V by 6 bases and J by 3 bases, and 11 bases separated the two germline ends. The CDR3 covers 13 residues. The germline gives CDR1 LNHDA, CDR2 SQIVND (reference sequence). CDR3 in amino acids: CASRRQAHTEAFF. Here the CDR3 DNA reads TGTGCCAGTAGACGACAGGCACACACTGAAGCTTTCTTT.

In DNA form, the CDR3 reads TGCGCCAGCAGCCAAGCCCCCGGGGCCGGGGAGCTGTTTTTT. This codes for CASSQAPGAGELFF. J is TRBJ2-2 and V is TRBV4-1, with D possibly matching TRBD2 (5 bases). The CDR3 runs to 14 residues. CDR1 and CDR2 from the germline V gene are MGHRA and YSYEKL. Trimming left V 1 base short and J 6 bases short, with 9 bases between.

The sample holds a few counts of this clone. The chain recombines TRBV2 with TRBJ1-1, with D maybe TRBD1 (5 bases). The CDR3 spans 11 residues. Germline loops: CDR1 SNHLY, CDR2 FYNNEI. V lost 2 bases and J 10 bases, leaving 8 bases between the germline ends. CDR3 in amino acids: CASSERQGAFF. CDR3 DNA sequence: TGTGCCAGCAGTGAACGGCAGGGAGCTTTCTTT.

The sample holds one count of this clone. V is TRBV19 and J is TRBJ2-1; 9 bases align to TRBD2. V trimming: 6 bases; J trimming: 7 bases; junction bases outside the gene matches: 7. This CDR3 contains 14 residues. The germline CDR1 and CDR2 sequences are LNHDA and SQIVND (reference sequence). The CDR3 nucleotides read TGTGCCAGTAGGGTGGGGCTAGCGGGAAATGAGCAGTTCTTC. Protein sequence: CASRVGLAGNEQFF.

V gene TRBV6-4 combines with J gene TRBJ2-7, with a tentative D call TRBD1 (5 bases). The CDR3 extends over 11 amino acids. CDR1 is MRHNA and CDR2 is SNTAGT in the germline V gene. V lost 8 bases to trimming and J lost 0 bases, with 5 bases between them. CDR3 in amino acids: CASDSSYEQYF. The CDR3 coding sequence is TGTGCCAGCGACAGCTCCTACGAGCAGTACTTC.

This sequence joins TRBV19 and TRBJ2-3, with D perhaps matching TRBD2 (6 bases). V lost 0 bases and J lost 0, with 16 bases in between. The CDR3 contains 18 residues. CDR1 LNHDA and CDR2 SQIVND come from the germline V gene (reference sequence). CDR3: CASSIDHMYGTSTDTQYF. The CDR3 bases are TGTGCCAGTAGTATAGATCATATGTATGGGACTAGCACAGATACGCAGTATTTT.

V is TRBV28 and J is TRBJ2-7, with D unresolved. V was pared by 8 bases and J by 2 bases, with 7 bases between. Germline loops: CDR1 MDHEN, CDR2 SYDVKM. The CDR3 extends over 11 amino acids. The CDR3 protein is CASVSPYEQYF. CDR3 sequence (DNA): TGTGCCAGCGTCTCCCCCTACGAGCAGTACTTC.

This clone was picked up one time. The chain has TRBV15 and TRBJ2-7; TRBD2 is a possible D gene (7 bases). CDR1 and CDR2 from the germline V gene are LNHNV and YYDKDF (reference sequence). The CDR3 totals 15 residues. V was trimmed by 8 bases and J by 4 bases, leaving 21 bases between them. CDR3 sequence (DNA): TGTGCCACCCGCGTGGGGGGGGCCGTGGGGTACGAGCAGTACTTC. Translated, it gives CATRVGGAVGYEQYF.

The chain has TRBV19 and TRBJ2-2; 10 bases are shared with TRBD2. The CDR3 has 16 residues. Germline-derived CDR1 and CDR2 are LNHDA and SQIVND (reference sequence). Losses at the gene ends were 3 bases for V and 4 bases for J; bases not matched to a gene: 5. The CDR3 region has the DNA TGTGCCAGTAGTATTCTAGCGGGAGTGGGCACCGGGGAGCTGTTTTTT. Amino acids: CASSILAGVGTGELFF.